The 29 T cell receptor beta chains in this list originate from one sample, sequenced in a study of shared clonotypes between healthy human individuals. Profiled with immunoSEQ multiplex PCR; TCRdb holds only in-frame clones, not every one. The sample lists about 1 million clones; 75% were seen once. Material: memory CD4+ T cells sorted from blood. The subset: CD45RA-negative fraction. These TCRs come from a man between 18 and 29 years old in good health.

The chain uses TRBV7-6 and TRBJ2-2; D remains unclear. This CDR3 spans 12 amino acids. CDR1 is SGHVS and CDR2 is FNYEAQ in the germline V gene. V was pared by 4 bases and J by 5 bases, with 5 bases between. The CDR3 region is CASSSPTGELFF. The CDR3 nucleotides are TGTGCCAGCAGCTCTCCGACCGGGGAGCTGTTTTTT.

CDR3 DNA sequence: TGTGCCAGCAGCTCGTCGGACAGGGGGCTCACCGGGGAGCTGTTTTTT. Amino acids: CASSSSDRGLTGELFF. V usage is TRBV11-2 and J usage is TRBJ2-2; TRBD1 aligns across 11 bases. In germline, CDR1 is SGHAT, CDR2 FQNNGV. The V gene end was trimmed by 4 bases and the J gene end by 4 bases; junction bases not matched to a gene: 5. The CDR3 spans 16 residues.

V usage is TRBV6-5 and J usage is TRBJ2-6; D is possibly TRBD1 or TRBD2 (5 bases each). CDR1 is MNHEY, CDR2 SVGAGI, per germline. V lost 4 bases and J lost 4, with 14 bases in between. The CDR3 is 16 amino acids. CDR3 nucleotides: TGTGCCAGCAGTTTAAAGGGGACGAGCGGGGCCAACGTCCTGACTTTC. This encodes CASSLKGTSGANVLTF.

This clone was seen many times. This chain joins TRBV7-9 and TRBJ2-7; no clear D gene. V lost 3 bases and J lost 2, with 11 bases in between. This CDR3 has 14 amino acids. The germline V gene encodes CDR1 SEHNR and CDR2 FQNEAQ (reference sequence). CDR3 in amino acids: CASSLSAFPYEQYF. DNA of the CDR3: TGTGCCAGCAGCTTGTCCGCCTTCCCCTACGAGCAGTACTTC.

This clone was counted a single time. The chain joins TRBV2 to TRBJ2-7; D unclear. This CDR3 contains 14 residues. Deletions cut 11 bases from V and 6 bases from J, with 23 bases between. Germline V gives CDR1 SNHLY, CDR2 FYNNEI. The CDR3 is CASQVGRTLGEQYF. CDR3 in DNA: TGTGCCTCCCAGGTAGGCAGAACTTTGGGCGAGCAGTACTTC.

This chain's CDR3 is CASSLAGQGANGYTF. CDR3 bases: TGTGCCAGCAGCTTGGCCGGACAGGGGGCAAATGGCTACACCTTC. V gene TRBV5-8 combines with J gene TRBJ1-2; the match to TRBD1 covers 11 bases. The germline V gene has CDR1 SGHTS and CDR2 YDEGEE. V was clipped by 0 bases and J by 6 bases; unmatched bases: 4. The CDR3 sequence is 15 residues long.

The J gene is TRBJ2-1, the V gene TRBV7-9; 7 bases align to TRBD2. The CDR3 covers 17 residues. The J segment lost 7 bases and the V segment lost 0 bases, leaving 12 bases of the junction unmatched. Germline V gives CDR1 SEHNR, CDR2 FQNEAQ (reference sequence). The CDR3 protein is CASSLAGWSGIVNEQFF. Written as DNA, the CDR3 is TGTGCCAGCAGCTTAGCGGGGTGGAGCGGGATTGTAAATGAGCAGTTCTTC.

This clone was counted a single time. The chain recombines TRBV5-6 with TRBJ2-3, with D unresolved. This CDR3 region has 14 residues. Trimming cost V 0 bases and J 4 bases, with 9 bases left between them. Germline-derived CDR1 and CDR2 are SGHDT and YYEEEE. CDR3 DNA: TGTGCCAGCAGCTTGGTTGGTAGCTCAGATACGCAGTATTTT. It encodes CASSLVGSSDTQYF.

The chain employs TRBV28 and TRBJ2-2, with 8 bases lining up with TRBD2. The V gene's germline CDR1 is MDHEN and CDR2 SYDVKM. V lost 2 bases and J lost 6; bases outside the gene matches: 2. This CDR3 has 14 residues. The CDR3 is CASSLAGGSGELFF. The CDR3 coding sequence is TGTGCCAGCAGTTTAGCGGGGGGATCCGGGGAGCTGTTTTTT.

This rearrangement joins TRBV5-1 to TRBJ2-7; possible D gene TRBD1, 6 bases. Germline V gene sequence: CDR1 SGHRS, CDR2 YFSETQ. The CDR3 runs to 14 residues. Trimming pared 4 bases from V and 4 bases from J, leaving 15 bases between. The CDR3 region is CASSQGQNRYEQYF. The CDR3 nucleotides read TGCGCCAGCAGCCAGGGACAAAACCGATACGAGCAGTACTTC.

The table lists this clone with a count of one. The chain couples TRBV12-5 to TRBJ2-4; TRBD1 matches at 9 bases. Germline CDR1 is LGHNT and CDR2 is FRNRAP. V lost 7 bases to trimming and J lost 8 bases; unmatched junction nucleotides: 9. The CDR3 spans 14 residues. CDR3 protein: CASAPGQGRHIQYF. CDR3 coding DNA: TGTGCTAGTGCCCCGGGACAGGGCCGCCACATTCAGTACTTC.

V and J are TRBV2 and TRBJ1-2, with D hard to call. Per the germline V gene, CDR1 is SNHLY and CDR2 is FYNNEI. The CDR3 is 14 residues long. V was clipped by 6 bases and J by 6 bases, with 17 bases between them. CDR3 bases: TGTGCCAGCAGCGAAAACGCGGGAGTGGATGGCTACACCTTC. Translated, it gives CASSENAGVDGYTF.

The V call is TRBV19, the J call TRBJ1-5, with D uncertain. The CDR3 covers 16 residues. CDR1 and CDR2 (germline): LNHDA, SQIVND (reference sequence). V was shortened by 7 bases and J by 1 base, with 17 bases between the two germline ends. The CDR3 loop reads CASNSISGGSNQPQHF. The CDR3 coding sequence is TGTGCCAGTAATTCAATATCAGGAGGGAGCAATCAGCCCCAGCATTTT.

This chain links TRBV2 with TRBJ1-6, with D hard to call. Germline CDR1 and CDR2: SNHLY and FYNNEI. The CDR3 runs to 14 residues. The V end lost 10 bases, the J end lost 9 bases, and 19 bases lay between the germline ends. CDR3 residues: CATSPGGAGSPLHF. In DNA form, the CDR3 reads TGTGCCACCAGCCCCGGAGGAGCGGGTTCACCCCTCCACTTT. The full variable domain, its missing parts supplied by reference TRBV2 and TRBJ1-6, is EPEVTQTPSHQVTQMGQEVILRCVPISNHLYFYWYRQILGQKVEFLVSFYNNEISEKSEIFDDQFSVERPDGSNFTLKIRSTKLEDSAMYFCATSPGGAGSPLHFGNGTRLTVT.

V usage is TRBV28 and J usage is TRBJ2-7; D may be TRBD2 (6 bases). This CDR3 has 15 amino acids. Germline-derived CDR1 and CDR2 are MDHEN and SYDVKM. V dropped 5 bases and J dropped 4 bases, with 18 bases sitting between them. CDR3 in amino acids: CASSTRAGFRYEQYF. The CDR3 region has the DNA TGTGCCAGCAGTACTCGCGCGGGGTTTCGGTACGAGCAGTACTTC.

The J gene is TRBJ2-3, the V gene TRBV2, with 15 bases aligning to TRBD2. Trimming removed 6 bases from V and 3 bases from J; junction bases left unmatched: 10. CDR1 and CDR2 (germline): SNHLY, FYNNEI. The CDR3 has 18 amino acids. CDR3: CASRRTGTSGRFTDTQYF. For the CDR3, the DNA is TGTGCCAGCAGGCGGACCGGGACTAGCGGGAGGTTTACAGATACGCAGTATTTT.

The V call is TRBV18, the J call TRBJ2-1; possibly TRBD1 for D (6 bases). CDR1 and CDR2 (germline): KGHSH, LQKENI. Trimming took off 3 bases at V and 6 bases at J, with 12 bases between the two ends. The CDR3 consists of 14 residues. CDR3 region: CASSPIEQGNEQFF. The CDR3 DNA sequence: TGTGCCAGCTCACCGATCGAACAGGGCAATGAGCAGTTCTTC.

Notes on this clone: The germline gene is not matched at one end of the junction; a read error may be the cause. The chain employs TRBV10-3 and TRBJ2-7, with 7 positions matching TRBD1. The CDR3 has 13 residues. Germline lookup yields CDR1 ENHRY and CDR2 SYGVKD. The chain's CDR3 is CTISSTGLQEQYF. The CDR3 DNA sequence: TGTACCATCAGCTCGACAGGGTTACAGGAGCAGTACTTC.

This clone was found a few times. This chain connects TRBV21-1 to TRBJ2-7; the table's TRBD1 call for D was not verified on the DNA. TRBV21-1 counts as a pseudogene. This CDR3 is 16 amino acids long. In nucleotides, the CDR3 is TGTGCCAGCAGCAAAGTTCGGGGACAGGGGCGAATCGAGCAGTACTTC. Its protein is CASSKVRGQGRIEQYF.

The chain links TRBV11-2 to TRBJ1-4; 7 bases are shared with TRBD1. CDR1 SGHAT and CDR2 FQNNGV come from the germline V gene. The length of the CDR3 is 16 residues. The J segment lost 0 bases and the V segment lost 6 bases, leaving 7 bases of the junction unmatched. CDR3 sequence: CASSITGTATNEKLFF. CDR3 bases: TGTGCCAGCAGTATTACCGGGACAGCAACTAATGAAAAACTGTTTTTT.

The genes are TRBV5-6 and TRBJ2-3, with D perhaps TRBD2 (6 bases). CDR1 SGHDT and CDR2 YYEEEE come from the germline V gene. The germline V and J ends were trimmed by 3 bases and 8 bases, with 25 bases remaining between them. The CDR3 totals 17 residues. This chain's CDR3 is CASSSPTSMGLGGTQYF. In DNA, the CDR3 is TGTGCCAGCAGCTCGCCCACTAGCATGGGGCTAGGAGGTACGCAGTATTTT.

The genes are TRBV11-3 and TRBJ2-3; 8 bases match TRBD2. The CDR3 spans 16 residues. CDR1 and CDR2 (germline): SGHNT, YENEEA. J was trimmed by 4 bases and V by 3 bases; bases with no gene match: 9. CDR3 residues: CASSFRSGTGPDTQYF. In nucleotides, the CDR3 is TGTGCCAGCAGCTTCCGTAGCGGGACGGGTCCAGATACGCAGTATTTT.

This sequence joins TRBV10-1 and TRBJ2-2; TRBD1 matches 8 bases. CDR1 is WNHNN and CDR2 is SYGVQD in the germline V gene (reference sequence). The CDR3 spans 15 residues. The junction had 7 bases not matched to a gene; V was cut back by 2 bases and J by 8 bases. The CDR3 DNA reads TGCGCCAGCAGTGAGGCAGACAGGGGTCAGGGGGAGCTGTTTTTT. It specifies CASSEADRGQGELFF.

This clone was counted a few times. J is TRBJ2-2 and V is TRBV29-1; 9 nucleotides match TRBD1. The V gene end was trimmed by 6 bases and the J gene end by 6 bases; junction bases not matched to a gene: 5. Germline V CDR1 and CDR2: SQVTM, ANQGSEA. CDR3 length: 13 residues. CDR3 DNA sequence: TGCAGCGTGGACAGGGGAGGGGCCGGGGAGCTGTTTTTT. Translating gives CSVDRGGAGELFF.

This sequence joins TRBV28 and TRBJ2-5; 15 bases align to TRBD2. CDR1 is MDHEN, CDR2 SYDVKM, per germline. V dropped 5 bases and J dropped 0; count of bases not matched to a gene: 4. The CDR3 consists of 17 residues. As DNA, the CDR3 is TGTGCCAGCAGTGGGACTAGCGGGGGGCTCTACCAAGAGACCCAGTACTTC. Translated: CASSGTSGGLYQETQYF.

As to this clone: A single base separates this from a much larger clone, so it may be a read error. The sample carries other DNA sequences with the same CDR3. CDR3 protein: CASSPSQETQYF. The CDR3 DNA reads TGTGCCAGCTCACCATCTCAAGAGACCCAGTACTTC. The V gene is TRBV18, the J gene TRBJ2-5; D is unclear. Germline values: CDR1 KGHSH, CDR2 LQKENI. This CDR3 spans 12 amino acids. The ends were cut back, 2 bases at V and 2 bases at J, with 3 bases in the middle.

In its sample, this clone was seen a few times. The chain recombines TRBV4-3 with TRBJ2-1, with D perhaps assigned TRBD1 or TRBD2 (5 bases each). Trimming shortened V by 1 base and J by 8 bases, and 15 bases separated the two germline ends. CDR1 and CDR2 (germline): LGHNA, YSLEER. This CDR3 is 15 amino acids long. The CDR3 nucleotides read TGCGCCAGCAGCCAAGGCCAGGGAGTTGGCGATGAGCAGTTCTTC. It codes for CASSQGQGVGDEQFF.

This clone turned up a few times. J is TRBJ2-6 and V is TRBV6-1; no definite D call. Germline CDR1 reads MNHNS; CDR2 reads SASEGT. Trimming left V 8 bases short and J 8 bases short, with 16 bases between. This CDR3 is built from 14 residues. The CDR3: CASRTSLGSNVLTF. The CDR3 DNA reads TGTGCCAGCCGGACGAGTTTGGGGTCCAACGTCCTGACTTTC.

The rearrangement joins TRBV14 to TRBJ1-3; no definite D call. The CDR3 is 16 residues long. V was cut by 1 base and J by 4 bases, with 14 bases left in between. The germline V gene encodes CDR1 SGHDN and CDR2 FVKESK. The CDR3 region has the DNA TGTGCCAGCAGCCAAGTTCAGGAGGGATGGGGAAACACCATATATTTT. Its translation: CASSQVQEGWGNTIYF.